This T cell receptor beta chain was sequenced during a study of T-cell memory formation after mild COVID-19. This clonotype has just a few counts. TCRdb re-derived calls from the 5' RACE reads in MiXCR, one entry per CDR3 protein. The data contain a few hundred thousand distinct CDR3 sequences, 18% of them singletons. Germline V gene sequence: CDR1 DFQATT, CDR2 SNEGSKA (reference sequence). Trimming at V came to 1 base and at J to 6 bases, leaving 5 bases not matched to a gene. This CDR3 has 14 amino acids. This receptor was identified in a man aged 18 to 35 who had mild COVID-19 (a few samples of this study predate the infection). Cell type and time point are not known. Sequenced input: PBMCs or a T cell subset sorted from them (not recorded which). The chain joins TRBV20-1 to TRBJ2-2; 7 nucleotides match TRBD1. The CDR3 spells CSARGRGTAGELFF. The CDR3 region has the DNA TGCAGTGCTAGAGGCAGGGGGACCGCCGGGGAGCTGTTTTTT.